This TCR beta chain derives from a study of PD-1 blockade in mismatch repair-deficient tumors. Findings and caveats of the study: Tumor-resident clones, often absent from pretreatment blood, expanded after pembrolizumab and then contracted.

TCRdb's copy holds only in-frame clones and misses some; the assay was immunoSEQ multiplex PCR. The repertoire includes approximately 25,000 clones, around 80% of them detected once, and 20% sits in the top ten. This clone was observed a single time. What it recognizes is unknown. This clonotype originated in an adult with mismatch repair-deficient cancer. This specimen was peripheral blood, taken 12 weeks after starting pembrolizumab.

DNA of the CDR3: TGTGCCAGCAGCCGGGACAGACAAAGGGCCCAGTACTTC. Protein: CASSRDRQRAQYF. J is TRBJ2-5 and V is TRBV7-2; 7 bases are a match to TRBD1. Germline CDR1 and CDR2: SGHTA and FQGNSA. The length of the CDR3 is 13 residues. The V and J ends lost 5 bases and 9 bases, in that order; junction bases with no gene match: 9. The full variable domain, with the rest looked up from reference TRBV7-2 and TRBJ2-5, is GAGVSQSPSNKVTEKGKDVELRCDPISGHTALYWYRQSLGQGLEFLIYFQGNSAPDKSGLPSDRFSAERTGGSVSTLTIQRTQQEDSAVYLCASSRDRQRAQYFGPGTRLLVL.